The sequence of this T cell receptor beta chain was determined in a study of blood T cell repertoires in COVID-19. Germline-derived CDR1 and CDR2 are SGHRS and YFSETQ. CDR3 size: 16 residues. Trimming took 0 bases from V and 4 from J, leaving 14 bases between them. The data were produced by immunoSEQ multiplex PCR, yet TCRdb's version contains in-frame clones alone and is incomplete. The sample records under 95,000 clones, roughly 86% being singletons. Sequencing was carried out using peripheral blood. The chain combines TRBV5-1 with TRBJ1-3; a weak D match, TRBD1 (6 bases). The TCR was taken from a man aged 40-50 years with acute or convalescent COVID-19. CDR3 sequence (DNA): TGCGCCAGCAGCTTGGCCCACCAGGGGTCAGGAAACACCATATATTTT. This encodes CASSLAHQGSGNTIYF.